These 7 T cell receptor beta chains originate from one sample sequenced in a study of cytomegalovirus exposure and HLA in healthy donors. The assay was immunoSEQ multiplex PCR, and TCRdb's table has in-frame clones only and misses some. The sample yields approximately 81,000 clones, about 92% seen once. The sequencing input was PBMCs. The receptors come from a man between 18 and 35 years old in good health and CMV-seronegative.

The chain employs TRBV7-9 and TRBJ2-2; no clear D gene. Germline V lookup: CDR1 SEHNR, CDR2 FQNEAQ (reference sequence). V was trimmed by 4 bases and J by 0 bases, leaving 15 bases between them. The CDR3 is 17 amino acids. CDR3 sequence: CASSSYMQPTNTGELFF. In DNA, the CDR3 is TGTGCCAGCAGCTCCTATATGCAACCCACGAACACCGGGGAGCTGTTTTTT.

V gene TRBV27 combines with J gene TRBJ2-3; 9 bases match TRBD1. The trim removed 6 bases at V and 0 bases at J, leaving 10 bases unmatched. The CDR3 sequence is 17 residues long. Per germline, CDR1 MNHEY and CDR2 SMNVEV (reference sequence). CDR3 bases: TGTGCCAGCAGCCCGCTTTGGGGGACAGGGAGCACAGATACGCAGTATTTT. It encodes CASSPLWGTGSTDTQYF.

The chain uses TRBV5-1 and TRBJ2-3; the D gene is possibly TRBD2 (5 bases). With 6 bases removed from V and 5 bases from J, the gap between germline ends came to 16 bases. This CDR3 region has 14 residues. CDR1 SGHRS and CDR2 YFSETQ come from the germline V gene. The CDR3 sequence is CASTRGAAEDTQYF. The CDR3 coding sequence is TGCGCCAGCACCCGGGGAGCGGCGGAAGATACGCAGTATTTT.

The CDR3 nucleotides are TGTGCCAGCAGCTTCGCGAGAGCTGAAGCTTTCTTT. The encoded protein is CASSFARAEAFF. V usage is TRBV5-4 and J usage is TRBJ1-1; D is undetermined. The V gene lost 2 bases and the J gene lost 6 bases, with 8 bases spanning the gap. Germline V gene data show CDR1 as SGHNT and CDR2 as YYREEE (reference sequence). The CDR3 has 12 residues.

This clone was counted a single time. The rearrangement uses TRBV27 and TRBJ1-4; possible D gene TRBD1, 5 bases. This CDR3 is 15 amino acids long. The germline V gene has CDR1 MNHEY and CDR2 SMNVEV (reference sequence). The ends were cut back, 2 bases at V and 7 bases at J, with 14 bases in the middle. The DNA of the CDR3 is TGTGCCAGCAGTTTAACGGCCAGGGTCACTGAAAAACTGTTTTTT. Residues: CASSLTARVTEKLFF.

This chain uses TRBV21-1 with TRBJ2-3; the table names TRBD1, a call not compared with the DNA. TRBV21-1 is deemed a pseudogene. The CDR3 totals 20 residues. CDR3 protein: CASSARTGLTLINSTDTQYF. CDR3 coding DNA: TGTGCCAGCAGCGCCCGGACAGGGCTCACTCTAATAAATAGCACAGATACGCAGTATTTT.

This clone has only one observation. The chain employs TRBV9 and TRBJ1-2; tentatively, D is TRBD1 (5 bases). The length of the CDR3 is 15 residues. Germline V gene lookup returns CDR1 SGDLS and CDR2 YYNGEE. Deletions cut 4 bases from V and 2 bases from J, with 15 bases between. Written as DNA, the CDR3 is TGTGCCAGCAGCCCACACGCGGGGCCAAACTATGGCTACACCTTC. Translating it yields CASSPHAGPNYGYTF.